A selection of T cell receptor beta chains follows, all from one sample in a study of blood T cell repertoires in COVID-19. TCRdb's table, derived via immunoSEQ multiplex PCR, lists solely in-frame clones and lacks some. In the table there are around 250,000 clones, 85% to 90% of which are singletons. The material sequenced was PBMCs or T cells enriched from blood (not recorded which). The receptors were sampled from a man aged 18-30 years who had recovered from COVID-19. Both conserved end residues are part of each CDR3. The order of the fields is clone size, D gene, J gene, V gene, CDR3 protein, CDR3 DNA. D genes are given only for firm matches. Size values are once, few and many counts, or a class for expanded clones, and some rows have none.

clone_size: .
d_call: TRBD2
j_call: TRBJ2-3
v_call: TRBV28
cdr3_aa: CASSPNYPKAAGGPTDTQYF
cdr3_nt: TGTGCCAGCAGTCCCAACTACCCGAAGGCTGCGGGAGGCCCCACAGATACGCAGTATTTT

clone_size: .
d_call: .
j_call: TRBJ2-5
v_call: TRBV7-3
cdr3_aa: CASAAGAGLQETQYF
cdr3_nt: TGTGCCAGCGCCGCGGGGGCGGGCCTTCAAGAGACCCAGTACTTC

clone_size: .
d_call: .
j_call: TRBJ2-5
v_call: TRBV5-4
cdr3_aa: CAVVGAGKETQYF
cdr3_nt: TGTGCCGTTGTGGGGGCTGGAAAAGAGACCCAATACTTC

clone_size: .
d_call: .
j_call: TRBJ1-4
v_call: TRBV7-9
cdr3_aa: CASSSSQGIGTNEKLFF
cdr3_nt: TGTGCCAGCAGCAGTTCCCAGGGGATTGGAACTAATGAAAAACTGTTTTTT

clone_size: once
d_call: TRBD1
j_call: TRBJ1-1
v_call: TRBV28
cdr3_aa: CASSRTGVAFF
cdr3_nt: TGTGCCAGCAGTCGGACAGGGGTGGCTTTCTTT

clone_size: .
d_call: TRBD1
j_call: TRBJ1-2
v_call: TRBV2
cdr3_aa: CASSTGENYGYTF
cdr3_nt: TGTGCCAGCAGTACAGGGGAGAACTATGGCTACACCTTC

clone_size: .
d_call: .
j_call: TRBJ2-1
v_call: TRBV4-2
cdr3_aa: CASSQAEDSYNEQFF
cdr3_nt: TGTGCCAGCAGCCAAGCAGAGGACTCCTACAATGAGCAGTTCTTC

clone_size: .
d_call: TRBD1
j_call: TRBJ2-2
v_call: TRBV10-3
cdr3_aa: CAISTLQGPGELFF
cdr3_nt: TGTGCCATCAGTACCTTACAGGGGCCCGGGGAGCTGTTTTTT

clone_size: .
d_call: TRBD1
j_call: TRBJ1-2
v_call: TRBV27
cdr3_aa: CASSTENTGGDYGYTF
cdr3_nt: TGTGCCAGCAGTACGGAAAACACAGGGGGCGACTATGGCTACACCTTC

clone_size: .
d_call: .
j_call: TRBJ2-3
v_call: TRBV30
cdr3_aa: CAWGRGADTQYF
cdr3_nt: TGTGCCTGGGGGCGGGGCGCAGATACGCAGTATTTT

clone_size: .
d_call: TRBD2
j_call: TRBJ2-2
v_call: TRBV4-1
cdr3_aa: CASSNALAGDRGTGELFF
cdr3_nt: TGCGCCAGCAGCAACGCACTAGCGGGAGATAGGGGGACCGGGGAGCTGTTTTTT

clone_size: .
d_call: TRBD2
j_call: TRBJ2-1
v_call: TRBV28
cdr3_aa: CASSSSVSGTSGSPSDEQFF
cdr3_nt: TGTGCCAGCAGTTCTTCCGTTTCTGGGACTAGCGGGAGTCCGAGCGATGAGCAGTTCTTC

clone_size: .
d_call: .
j_call: TRBJ2-7
v_call: TRBV6-4
cdr3_aa: CASSDSAGVSEQYF
cdr3_nt: TGTGCCAGCAGTGACTCTGCAGGGGTTAGCGAGCAGTACTTC

clone_size: .
d_call: .
j_call: TRBJ2-7
v_call: TRBV27
cdr3_aa: CASSFLQGGEQCF
cdr3_nt: TGTGCCAGCAGTTTCCTGCAGGGCGGCGAGCAGTGCTTC

clone_size: .
d_call: TRBD1
j_call: TRBJ1-2
v_call: TRBV11-2
cdr3_aa: CASSLALDRNYGYTF
cdr3_nt: TGTGCCAGCAGCTTAGCTCTGGACAGGAACTATGGCTACACCTTC

clone_size: .
d_call: TRBD1
j_call: TRBJ1-5
v_call: TRBV7-2
cdr3_aa: CASSLGQGAPGQPQHF
cdr3_nt: TGTGCCAGCAGCTTGGGACAGGGGGCGCCTGGACAGCCCCAGCATTTT

clone_size: .
d_call: .
j_call: TRBJ2-5
v_call: TRBV15
cdr3_aa: CATSRGQVQETQYF
cdr3_nt: TGTGCCACCAGCAGAGGACAGGTTCAAGAGACCCAGTACTTC

clone_size: .
d_call: .
j_call: TRBJ2-3
v_call: TRBV5-4
cdr3_aa: CASSMGLAEDTQYF
cdr3_nt: TGTGCCAGCAGCATGGGACTTGCCGAGGATACGCAGTATTTT

clone_size: .
d_call: TRBD1
j_call: TRBJ2-1
v_call: TRBV27
cdr3_aa: CASTERGLYNEQFF
cdr3_nt: TGTGCCAGCACGGAAAGGGGGCTTTACAATGAGCAGTTCTTC

clone_size: .
d_call: TRBD1
j_call: TRBJ2-7
v_call: TRBV18
cdr3_aa: CASSPLDRAFSYEQYF
cdr3_nt: TGTGCCAGCTCACCGCTCGACAGGGCTTTTTCCTACGAGCAGTACTTC

clone_size: .
d_call: .
j_call: TRBJ1-3
v_call: TRBV5-1
cdr3_aa: CASSFGQSSGNTIYF
cdr3_nt: TGCGCCAGCAGCTTCGGACAAAGCTCTGGAAACACCATATATTTT

clone_size: .
d_call: .
j_call: TRBJ2-1
v_call: TRBV5-1
cdr3_aa: CASSLGHEIVDEQFF
cdr3_nt: TGCGCCAGCAGCTTGGGGCACGAAATCGTGGATGAGCAGTTCTTC

clone_size: .
d_call: .
j_call: TRBJ1-1
v_call: TRBV13
cdr3_aa: CASSPQAMNTEAFF
cdr3_nt: TGTGCCAGCAGCCCTCAGGCCATGAACACTGAAGCTTTCTTT

clone_size: once
d_call: .
j_call: TRBJ1-3
v_call: TRBV19
cdr3_aa: CASSPWTGNTIYF
cdr3_nt: TGTGCCAGTAGTCCCTGGACAGGAAACACCATATATTTT

clone_size: .
d_call: TRBD2
j_call: TRBJ2-7
v_call: TRBV19
cdr3_aa: CASSETSGAYEQYF
cdr3_nt: TGTGCCAGTAGTGAAACTAGCGGAGCCTACGAGCAGTACTTC

clone_size: .
d_call: .
j_call: TRBJ2-1
v_call: TRBV10-2
cdr3_aa: CASSTGWSSSYNEQFF
cdr3_nt: TGCGCCAGCAGTACAGGGTGGTCGAGCTCCTACAATGAGCAGTTCTTC

clone_size: .
d_call: .
j_call: TRBJ2-7
v_call: TRBV11-2
cdr3_aa: CASSLVGRGVSYEQYF
cdr3_nt: TGTGCCAGCAGCTTAGTCGGCAGAGGAGTCTCCTACGAGCAGTACTTC